This T cell receptor (beta chain) was captured in a study of OX40 agonist ivuxolimab in advanced cancers. The wider study: The patients received agonistic anti-OX40 (CD134) antibody ivuxolimab. Mean age about 60 years, range roughly 20 to 85; 82.7% male.

The CDR3 has 14 residues. V lost 8 bases and J lost 1; bases outside the gene matches: 7. Per germline, CDR1 SGHRS and CDR2 YFSETQ. Autoimmune disease history or systemic immunosuppression led to patient exclusion. In this sample, this clone turned up once. What it recognizes is unknown. Some clones are missing from TCRdb's copy, which holds only in-frame ones; the method was immunoSEQ multiplex PCR. The table lists 50,000 to 75,000 clones, 80% to 90% of them singletons. Study-level findings and limits: It was not determined which antigens were specifically recognized by the peripheral T cells that had undergone clonal expansion.

J is TRBJ2-3 and V is TRBV5-1; TRBD1 matches 7 bases. Material: CD4+ or CD8+ T cells sorted from blood, obtained in a trial of the OX40 agonist ivuxolimab. The TCR sequence derives from an adult with an advanced solid tumor such as melanoma, head and neck, liver or kidney cancer. The CDR3 here is CASRQGEGTDTQYF. The DNA of the CDR3 is TGCGCCAGTCGACAGGGAGAAGGCACAGATACGCAGTATTTT. The whole variable domain, filled in from reference TRBV5-1 and TRBJ2-3, reads KAGVTQTPRYLIKTRGQQVTLSCSPISGHRSVSWYQQTPGQGLQFLFEYFSETQRNKGNFPGRFSGRQFSNSRSEMNVSTLELGDSALYLCASRQGEGTDTQYFGPGTRLTVL.